This is a list of T cell receptor beta chains from one sample in a study of shared clonotypes between healthy human individuals. Repertoires were generated with immunoSEQ multiplex PCR, while TCRdb's copy carries only in-frame clones and drops some. The repertoire holds almost 750,000 clones, with approximately 77% as singletons. Sequencing input: memory CD4+ T cells sorted from blood. The receptors come from a woman aged 25 to 39 in good health. CDR3s include the opening cysteine and the closing phenylalanine or tryptophan. A D gene is named only where the DNA matches it firmly. A row's size may be missing; if present it is once, few, many or a size class.

d_call	j_call	v_call	clone_size	cdr3_length	cdr3_aa	cdr3_nt
-	TRBJ2-7	TRBV7-3	-	14	CASSFEGPPYEQYF	TGTGCCAGCAGCTTCGAGGGCCCCCCTTACGAGCAGTACTTC
-	TRBJ2-4	TRBV2	-	13	CASLSLAKNIQYF	TGTGCCAGCTTGAGTCTAGCCAAAAACATTCAGTACTTC
TRBD1	TRBJ2-7	TRBV18	few	14	CASSLTGQGYEQYF	TGTGCCAGCTCACTAACGGGACAGGGCTACGAGCAGTACTTC
TRBD1	TRBJ2-7	TRBV10-2	few	13	CASSAGTAYEQYF	TGCGCCAGCAGCGCCGGGACAGCCTACGAGCAGTACTTC
-	TRBJ2-7	TRBV30	many	12	CAWGGQSYEQYF	TGTGCCTGGGGAGGACAGTCCTACGAGCAGTACTTC
-	TRBJ1-3	TRBV6-5	once	14	CASREGYSGNTIYF	TGTGCCAGCAGAGAGGGGTACTCTGGAAACACCATATATTTT
-	TRBJ1-1	TRBV5-1	few	15	CASSSGHEMNTEAFF	TGCGCCAGCAGTTCGGGACACGAGATGAACACTGAAGCTTTCTTT
TRBD1	TRBJ2-7	TRBV6-1	-	14	CASSVDRGSYEQYF	TGTGCCAGCAGCGTGGACAGGGGGAGCTACGAGCAGTACTTC
TRBD2	TRBJ2-7	TRBV6-5	-	15	CASSTPAGGPLEQYF	TGTGCCAGCAGTACCCCAGCGGGAGGGCCTCTCGAGCAGTACTTC
-	TRBJ2-7	TRBV28	-	12	CASKGTVYEQYF	TGTGCCAGCAAGGGCACTGTCTACGAGCAGTACTTC
-	TRBJ2-7	TRBV5-1	-	11	CASSESYEQYF	TGCGCCAGCAGCGAAAGCTACGAGCAGTACTTC
-	TRBJ1-1	TRBV15	few	13	CATSREQNTEAFF	TGTGCCACCAGCAGAGAACAGAACACTGAAGCTTTCTTT
TRBD1	TRBJ1-5	TRBV19	-	14	CASSSRQGDQPQHF	TGTGCCAGTAGTTCCCGACAGGGGGATCAGCCCCAGCATTTT
TRBD2	TRBJ2-7	TRBV5-1	-	15	CASSKQTSGPYEQYF	TGCGCCAGCAGCAAACAGACTAGCGGACCCTACGAGCAGTACTTC
-	TRBJ2-1	TRBV19	-	14	CASKTRVTYNEQFF	TGTGCCAGTAAAACCAGGGTTACCTACAATGAGCAGTTCTTC
TRBD2	TRBJ2-7	TRBV5-4	-	15	CASSNSRTSGNEQYF	TGTGCCAGCAGCAACTCACGGACTAGCGGTAACGAGCAGTACTTC
-	TRBJ1-2	TRBV4-2	-	14	CASSPRWTDYGYTF	TGTGCCAGCAGCCCGAGGTGGACGGACTATGGCTACACCTTC
-	TRBJ2-1	TRBV7-7	-	15	CASSPQRSSYNEQFF	TGTGCCAGCAGCCCTCAGAGGAGCTCCTACAATGAGCAGTTCTTC
-	TRBJ2-7	TRBV6-6	-	14	CASSYSEATGEQYF	TGTGCCAGCAGTTACTCGGAAGCCACGGGAGAGCAGTACTTC
-	TRBJ2-3	TRBV7-6	-	14	CATTEGWGSDTQYF	TGTGCCACCACCGAGGGATGGGGCTCAGATACGCAGTATTTT
-	TRBJ2-7	TRBV4-1	-	15	CASSQVGRLVNEQYF	TGCGCCAGCAGCCAAGTCGGGCGTCTAGTTAACGAGCAGTACTTC
TRBD1	TRBJ2-1	TRBV10-3	-	16	CAISETGASRDNEQFF	TGTGCCATCAGTGAGACAGGGGCTAGCCGAGACAATGAGCAGTTCTTC
-	TRBJ1-4	TRBV6-5	-	14	CASRPETTNEKLFF	TGTGCCAGCAGACCAGAGACAACTAATGAAAAACTGTTTTTT
TRBD1	TRBJ1-1	TRBV11-2	-	15	CASSPRDSQDTEAFF	TGTGCCAGCAGCCCGCGGGACAGTCAGGACACTGAAGCTTTCTTT
-	TRBJ1-5	TRBV6-6	once	16	CASSYPREGSNQPQHF	TGTGCCAGCAGTTATCCAAGGGAGGGGAGCAATCAGCCCCAGCATTTT
TRBD2	TRBJ2-7	TRBV28	-	16	CASSRPLAGGGYEQYF	TGTGCCAGCAGTCGCCCGCTCGCGGGGGGGGGTTACGAGCAGTACTTC
-	TRBJ2-2	TRBV5-1	few	15	CASSLAGTNTGELFF	TGCGCCAGCAGCTTGGCGGGTACGAACACCGGGGAGCTGTTTTTT
-	TRBJ1-1	TRBV30	-	14	CASHTPRGPTEAFF	TGTGCCAGCCACACCCCGCGGGGTCCCACTGAAGCTTTCTTT
-	TRBJ1-1	TRBV10-1	-	13	CASSGDSNTEAFF	TGCGCCAGCAGCGGGGACTCGAACACTGAAGCTTTCTTT
-	TRBJ2-7	TRBV28	-	12	CASSSEPGEQYF	TGTGCCAGCAGTTCCGAACCCGGCGAGCAGTACTTC
TRBD1	TRBJ2-1	TRBV27	-	17	CASTTTTGPFYYNEQFF	TGTGCCAGTACAACAACGACAGGGCCTTTTTACTACAATGAGCAGTTCTTC
TRBD1	TRBJ2-7	TRBV28	-	15	CASSLRTGGGREQYF	TGTGCCAGCAGTTTACGGACAGGGGGAGGCAGGGAGCAGTACTTC
-	TRBJ1-2	TRBV5-6	-	13	CASSLAPNYGYTF	TGTGCCAGCAGCTTAGCCCCCAACTATGGCTACACCTTC
TRBD1	TRBJ2-4	TRBV2	-	15	CASGGQGPTKNIQYF	TGTGCCAGCGGTGGACAGGGGCCGACCAAAAACATTCAGTACTTC
-	TRBJ2-1	TRBV7-2	-	14	CASVKEFSYNEQFF	TGTGCCAGCGTTAAGGAGTTCTCCTACAATGAGCAGTTCTTC
-	TRBJ1-3	TRBV14	-	12	CASSQGSNTIYF	TGTGCCAGCAGCCAAGGTTCCAACACCATATATTTT
-	TRBJ1-5	TRBV7-2	-	15	CASSLSGYSNQPQHF	TGTGCCAGCAGCCTGTCTGGGTATAGCAATCAGCCCCAGCATTTT
-	TRBJ2-1	TRBV25-1	-	16	CASSDRTLGDYNEQFF	TGTGCCAGCAGTGACCGAACCCTTGGAGACTACAATGAGCAGTTCTTC